Shown below are 2 T cell receptor beta chains from a single sample sequenced in a study of T-cell memory formation after mild COVID-19. TCRdb processed the 5' RACE reads anew with MiXCR; each CDR3 protein has one entry. The sample has roughly 580,000 distinct CDR3 sequences, about a sixth seen once. The specimen sequenced was PBMCs or a T cell subset sorted from them (not recorded which). The origin of the receptors is an adult woman who had mild COVID-19 (a few samples of this study predate the infection). Cell type and time point are not known.

The CDR3 protein is CASSIDDYNEQFF. The CDR3 coding sequence is TGTGCCAGTAGTATAGACGACTACAATGAGCAGTTCTTC. V and J are TRBV19 and TRBJ2-1; D is ambiguous. Germline values: CDR1 LNHDA, CDR2 SQIVND (reference sequence). Trimming stripped 0 bases from V and 3 bases from J, with 3 bases between. The CDR3 consists of 13 residues.

This clonotype was detected a few times. The CDR3 region is CASSILTGGRSDTQYF. The CDR3 nucleotides are TGTGCCAGTAGTATCTTGACAGGGGGCCGGTCAGATACGCAGTATTTT. The chain links TRBV19 to TRBJ2-3, with 10 positions matching TRBD1. Looked up from germline, CDR1 is LNHDA and CDR2 is SQIVND (reference sequence). With V trimmed by 3 bases and J by 4 bases, 7 bases remained unmatched. The CDR3 is made up of 16 amino acids.